These 28 T cell receptor beta chains share one sample of origin, sequenced in a study of regulatory T cells in long-lasting Graves disease. Noted time point: newly diagnosed GD, antithyroid drugs for less than 3 months. Extracted RNA from PBMCs served as the source of the TCR library. Arm-PCR with iRepertoire HTBI primers amplified the CDR3 regions for these TCR beta libraries. TCRdb itself ran the multiplex PCR reads through MiXCR, one entry per CDR3 protein. The sample shows approximately 350,000 distinct CDR3 sequences, about an eighth of them seen only once. In addition, the sample was reused for a study of T cells in Graves' hyperthyroidism and ophthalmopathy.

The material sequenced was peripheral blood mononuclear cells (PBMCs), taken at new diagnosis, from a patient treated with antithyroid drugs. The source is a woman aged 18-29 years with Graves disease.

This clonotype has more than one count but fewer than ten. This rearrangement joins TRBV15 to TRBJ2-7; TRBD1 aligns across 8 bases. V lost 8 bases, J lost 1 base, and 4 bases stayed unmatched. This CDR3 has 13 residues. Germline CDR1 reads LNHNV; CDR2 reads YYDKDF (reference sequence). CDR3 nucleotides: TGTGCCACCGGACAGGGCAATTCCTACGAGCAGTACTTC. It is translated as CATGQGNSYEQYF. The full variable domain, with the rest looked up from reference TRBV15 and TRBJ2-7, is DAMVIQNPRYQVTQFGKPVTLSCSQTLNHNVMYWYQQKSSQAPKLLFHYYDKDFNNEADTPDNFQSRRPNTSFCFLDIRSPGLGDTAMYLCATGQGNSYEQYFGPGTRLTVT.

This chain uses TRBV14 with TRBJ2-1, with no clear D. Trimming left V 4 bases short and J 5 bases short, with 15 bases between. In germline, CDR1 is SGHDN, CDR2 FVKESK. The CDR3 runs 15 residues. This CDR3 is CASSPRLGTDNEQFF. CDR3 in DNA: TGTGCCAGCAGCCCGAGGTTGGGAACCGACAATGAGCAGTTCTTC.

The rearrangement joins TRBV5-6 to TRBJ2-1, with D hard to call. The CDR3 loop spans 16 amino acids. Germline V CDR1 and CDR2: SGHDT, YYEEEE. Trimming removed 4 bases at V and 0 bases at J, with 14 bases between. CDR3 region: CASSPWLGNSYNEQFF. CDR3 coding DNA: TGTGCCAGCAGCCCTTGGTTGGGGAACTCCTACAATGAGCAGTTCTTC.

Many counts were recorded for this clonotype. V is TRBV6-1 and J is TRBJ1-2; D may be TRBD1 (5 bases). The CDR3 runs to 17 residues. V gave up 8 bases and J gave up 3 bases, with 25 bases separating them. Germline assignment: CDR1 MNHNS and CDR2 SASEGT. The CDR3 sequence: CASRDGTTLHFHYGYTF. CDR3 DNA sequence: TGTGCCAGCCGGGATGGGACCACACTCCATTTTCACTATGGCTACACCTTC.

The rearrangement joins TRBV3-1 to TRBJ2-2; no reliable D call. This CDR3 contains 15 residues. The V gene's germline CDR1 is LGHDT and CDR2 YNNKEL (reference sequence). Trimming cost V 8 bases and J 4 bases, with 17 bases left between them. The CDR3 coding sequence is TGTGCCAGCTCGATGTGGGGTGCGAGCACCGGGGAGCTGTTTTTT. It translates to CASSMWGASTGELFF.

The chain joins TRBV7-9 to TRBJ1-2; D is undetermined. V was clipped by 5 bases and J by 4 bases, with 8 bases between them. Germline loops: CDR1 SEHNR, CDR2 FQNEAQ (reference sequence). This CDR3 has 12 amino acids. Written as DNA, the CDR3 is TGTGCCAGCAGCCGTAATTTCTATGGCTACACCTTC. Translating gives CASSRNFYGYTF.

CDR3 protein: CSARVVSGGSYNEQFF. In DNA form, the CDR3 reads TGCAGTGCTAGAGTGGTCAGTGGGGGCTCCTACAATGAGCAGTTCTTC. The chain combines TRBV20-1 with TRBJ2-1; D is tentatively TRBD1 or TRBD2 (5 bases each). The CDR3 totals 16 residues. Trimming stripped 1 base from V and 0 bases from J, with 13 bases between. The V gene's germline CDR1 is DFQATT and CDR2 SNEGSKA (reference sequence).

The table lists this clonotype with many counts. The rearrangement links TRBV12-3 or TRBV12-4 to TRBJ2-7; D may be TRBD1 (5 bases). V lost 5 bases, J lost 2 bases, and 19 bases lay in between. This CDR3 comprises 16 residues. CDR3 amino acids: CASSPPGYIGPYEQYF. The DNA of the CDR3 is TGTGCCAGCAGTCCGCCAGGGTACATCGGCCCCTACGAGCAGTACTTC.

Many counts were recorded for this clonotype. V is TRBV20-1 and J is TRBJ2-5, with 7 bases fitting TRBD1. Germline-derived CDR1 and CDR2 are DFQATT and SNEGSKA (reference sequence). Trimming removed 4 bases from V and 3 bases from J; junction bases left unmatched: 5. This CDR3 has 13 residues. CDR3 in amino acids: CSATGQTKETQYF. The CDR3 nucleotides are TGCAGTGCTACGGGACAGACAAAAGAGACCCAGTACTTC.

The chain combines TRBV5-1 with TRBJ2-1, with TRBD1 identical over 7 bases. The junction had 5 bases not matched to a gene; V was cut back by 3 bases and J by 2 bases. The CDR3 has 15 amino acids. Per germline, CDR1 SGHRS and CDR2 YFSETQ. The CDR3 sequence: CASSSTGKPYNEQFF. The CDR3 DNA sequence: TGCGCCAGCAGCTCGACAGGGAAGCCCTACAATGAGCAGTTCTTC.

At least ten counts were recorded for this clonotype. V usage is TRBV20-1 and J usage is TRBJ2-1; maybe TRBD1 (6 bases). CDR1 and CDR2 (germline): DFQATT, SNEGSKA (reference sequence). With 6 bases removed from V and 6 bases from J, the gap between germline ends came to 21 bases. The length of the CDR3 is 15 residues. CDR3 coding DNA: TGCAGTGCGCGGACAGTTTTGCATTTCGTCAATGAGCAGTTCTTC. Amino acids: CSARTVLHFVNEQFF.

This clonotype was counted many times. The J gene is TRBJ2-3, the V gene TRBV7-9; possible D gene TRBD2, 6 bases. Germline lookup yields CDR1 SEHNR and CDR2 FQNEAQ (reference sequence). The CDR3 covers 13 residues. V shed 3 bases and J shed 4 bases, with 8 bases lying between them. The CDR3 nucleotides read TGTGCCAGCAGCTTGGGGGAGGCAGATACGCAGTATTTT. This translates into CASSLGEADTQYF. The full variable domain, completed using reference TRBV7-9 and TRBJ2-3, is DTGVSQNPRHKITKRGQNVTFRCDPISEHNRLYWYRQTLGQGPEFLTYFQNEAQLEKSRLLSDRFSAERPKGSFSTLEIQRTEQGDSAMYLCASSLGEADTQYFGPGTRLTVL.

About this clonotype: A much larger clone lies a single base off, so this may be a read error. The chain is built from TRBV20-1 and TRBJ2-1, with D possibly TRBD1 on 6 matching bases. Germline CDR1 DFQATT, CDR2 SNEGSKA (reference sequence). The CDR3 is 12 residues long. The CDR3 reads CGASRGDNEQFF. In DNA, the CDR3 is TGCGGTGCTAGCAGGGGTGACAATGAGCAGTTCTTC.

A few counts support this clonotype. The final CDR3 position lacks the conserved phenylalanine or tryptophan, pointing to a likely read error. The chain links TRBV9 to TRBJ2-2, with 8 nucleotides matching TRBD2. The CDR3 consists of 15 residues. The germline gives CDR1 SGDLS, CDR2 YYNGEE. With V trimmed by 0 bases and J by 5 bases, 3 bases remained unmatched. The CDR3 reads CASSVGGGRTGELFS. The CDR3 region has the DNA TGTGCCAGCAGCGTAGGAGGCGGGAGGACCGGGGAGCTGTTTTCT.

CDR3 in DNA: TGTGCCATCAGGGGACGAGGACAGGGGTCCGGGGAGCTGTTTTTT. As protein: CAIRGRGQGSGELFF. This chain uses TRBV10-3 with TRBJ2-2; 9 positions match TRBD1. Germline assignment: CDR1 ENHRY and CDR2 SYGVKD. The junction had 8 bases not matched to a gene; V was cut back by 6 bases and J by 6 bases. The CDR3 runs to 15 residues.

This clonotype occurred many times. The rearrangement links TRBV7-2 to TRBJ2-1; 8 nucleotides agree with TRBD2. The junction had 3 bases not matched to a gene; V was cut back by 5 bases and J by 6 bases. The CDR3 has 13 residues. Looked up from germline, CDR1 is SGHTA and CDR2 is FQGNSA. CDR3 sequence (DNA): TGTGCCAGCAGCGCCGGGACTAGCAATGAGCAGTTCTTC. Its protein product is CASSAGTSNEQFF.

The chain carries TRBV6-4 and TRBJ1-6; D is possibly TRBD1 (6 bases). CDR1 is MRHNA, CDR2 SNTAGT, per germline. The CDR3 loop spans 14 amino acids. Trimming took 2 bases from V and 7 from J, leaving 9 bases between them. CDR3 bases: TGTGCCAGCAGTGACGGGCAGGGGAATTCACCCCTCCACTTT. Its translation: CASSDGQGNSPLHF.

This clonotype was recorded many times. The gene calls are TRBV28 and TRBJ1-2; possibly TRBD1 for D (6 bases). Germline V gene data show CDR1 as MDHEN and CDR2 as SYDVKM. The V end lost 5 bases, the J end lost 0 bases, and 16 bases lay between the germline ends. This CDR3 contains 16 residues. The CDR3 loop is CASSRLGTLANYGYTF. CDR3 DNA: TGTGCCAGCAGTCGTCTAGGGACACTAGCTAACTATGGCTACACCTTC.

There are many counts of this clonotype. The chain links TRBV7-9 to TRBJ2-3; D gene ambiguous. This CDR3 spans 13 amino acids. The ends were cut back, 3 bases at V and 6 bases at J, with 10 bases in the middle. Germline CDR1 is SEHNR and CDR2 is FQNEAQ (reference sequence). The CDR3: CASSLSEWDTQYF. CDR3 nucleotides: TGTGCCAGCAGCTTGAGTGAGTGGGATACGCAGTATTTT.

A remark on this clonotype: An end of the junction differs from the germline gene, which may be a read error. The chain recombines TRBV5-1 with TRBJ2-1; possible D gene TRBD2, 7 bases. CDR3 length equals 13 residues. Germline V gene lookup returns CDR1 SGHRS and CDR2 YFSETQ. CDR3 sequence: CASGRGIGNGQFF. The CDR3 bases are TGCGCCAGTGGGAGGGGGATTGGGAATGGGCAGTTCTTC.

This chain joins TRBV4-1 and TRBJ1-2; D gene uncertain. V shed 4 bases and J shed 5 bases, with 17 bases lying between them. Germline V gene data show CDR1 as MGHRA and CDR2 as YSYEKL. The CDR3 is made up of 15 amino acids. CDR3 sequence: CASSPSEAEGYGYTF. The DNA for the CDR3 is TGCGCCAGCAGCCCTAGCGAGGCCGAGGGTTATGGCTACACCTTC.

This clonotype was counted many times. V usage is TRBV7-6 and J usage is TRBJ2-1, with 10 bases lining up with TRBD2. Germline CDR1 and CDR2: SGHVS and FNYEAQ. The CDR3 is 15 amino acids. The V segment lost 5 bases and the J segment 4 bases; nucleotides outside the gene matches: 5. This CDR3 reads CASSPLAGVYNEQFF. For the CDR3, the DNA is TGTGCCAGCAGCCCTCTAGCGGGGGTTTACAATGAGCAGTTCTTC. Together with reference TRBV7-6 and TRBJ2-1, the CDR3 gives the full variable domain: GAGVSQSPRYKVTKRGQDVALRCDPISGHVSLYWYRQALGQGPEFLTYFNYEAQQDKSGLPNDRFSAERPEGSISTLTIQRTEQRDSAMYRCASSPLAGVYNEQFFGPGTRLTVL.

This clonotype was seen many times. This rearrangement joins TRBV2 to TRBJ1-6, with 7 bases fitting TRBD1. CDR3 size: 16 residues. The V segment lost 6 bases and the J segment 0 bases; nucleotides outside the gene matches: 5. The germline V gene has CDR1 SNHLY and CDR2 FYNNEI. The CDR3: CASRVDRVSYNSPLHF. In DNA form, the CDR3 reads TGTGCCAGCAGGGTCGACAGGGTCTCCTATAATTCACCCCTCCACTTT. Filled out from reference TRBV2 and TRBJ1-6, the complete variable domain reads EPEVTQTPSHQVTQMGQEVILRCVPISNHLYFYWYRQILGQKVEFLVSFYNNEISEKSEIFDDQFSVERPDGSNFTLKIRSTKLEDSAMYFCASRVDRVSYNSPLHFGNGTRLTVT.

This clonotype came up many times. This rearrangement joins TRBV10-2 to TRBJ2-7, with 8 bases matching TRBD2. CDR3 length: 13 residues. J lost 6 bases, V lost 10 bases, and 11 bases had no gene match. Germline V gene lookup returns CDR1 WSHSY and CDR2 SAAADI. The DNA for the CDR3 is TGCGCCACCAGGGGAGGACTAGCTGGCGAGCAGTACTTC. This codes for CATRGGLAGEQYF.

The CDR3 DNA follows: TGTGCCAGTAGCGCTGAACTAGCGGGGGGGCATAATGAGCAGTTCTTC. It translates to CASSAELAGGHNEQFF. The chain combines TRBV19 with TRBJ2-1, with 13 bases lining up with TRBD2. Germline CDR1 is LNHDA and CDR2 is SQIVND (reference sequence). The J segment lost 7 bases and the V segment lost 6 bases, leaving 9 bases of the junction unmatched. CDR3 length equals 16 residues.

The V gene is TRBV7-2, the J gene TRBJ1-1, with D unresolved. V shed 4 bases and J shed 1 base, with 10 bases lying between them. Germline V gives CDR1 SGHTA, CDR2 FQGNSA. CDR3 length equals 14 residues. CDR3 in amino acids: CASSSRAGNTEAFF. In DNA form, the CDR3 reads TGTGCCAGCAGCTCGAGAGCAGGGAACACTGAAGCTTTCTTT.

Ten or more counts support this clonotype. The chain employs TRBV2 and TRBJ1-5; D remains ambiguous. Germline V gene lookup returns CDR1 SNHLY and CDR2 FYNNEI. The CDR3 has 14 residues. V lost 5 bases to trimming and J lost 0 bases, with 8 bases between them. CDR3 sequence: CASSTGSSNQPQHF. The CDR3 region has the DNA TGTGCCAGCAGTACCGGGAGTAGCAATCAGCCCCAGCATTTT. Full variable domain (rest looked up from reference TRBV2 and TRBJ1-5): EPEVTQTPSHQVTQMGQEVILRCVPISNHLYFYWYRQILGQKVEFLVSFYNNEISEKSEIFDDQFSVERPDGSNFTLKIRSTKLEDSAMYFCASSTGSSNQPQHFGDGTRLSIL.

CDR3 region: CATSSGTGSELTDTQYF. The CDR3 DNA is TGTGCCACATCCTCCGGGACAGGCTCCGAACTCACAGATACGCAGTATTTT. The chain recombines TRBV24-1 with TRBJ2-3; 8 nucleotides agree with TRBD1. Germline V gives CDR1 KGHDR, CDR2 SFDVKD. V lost 10 bases, J lost 2 bases, and 16 bases stayed unmatched. The length of the CDR3 is 17 residues.